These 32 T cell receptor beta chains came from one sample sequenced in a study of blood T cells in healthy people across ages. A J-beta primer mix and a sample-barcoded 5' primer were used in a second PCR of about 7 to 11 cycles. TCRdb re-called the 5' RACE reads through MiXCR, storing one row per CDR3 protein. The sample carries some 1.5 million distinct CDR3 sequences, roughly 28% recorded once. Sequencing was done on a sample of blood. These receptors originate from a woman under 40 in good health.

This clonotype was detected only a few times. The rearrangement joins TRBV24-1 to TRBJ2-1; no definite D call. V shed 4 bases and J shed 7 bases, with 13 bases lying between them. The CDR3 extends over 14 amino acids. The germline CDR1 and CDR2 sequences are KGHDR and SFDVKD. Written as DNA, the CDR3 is TGTGCCACCAGTGAGTCACAGAGTCTGAATGAGCAGTTCTTC. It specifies CATSESQSLNEQFF.

CDR3 sequence reads: CASSEGFISGNTIYF. The CDR3, as DNA: TGTGCCAGCAGTGAGGGGTTTATCTCTGGAAACACCATATATTTT. The chain is built from TRBV28 and TRBJ1-3, with D possibly TRBD1 on 5 matching bases. Germline-derived CDR1 and CDR2 are MDHEN and SYDVKM. The CDR3 sequence is 15 residues long. V was trimmed by 5 bases and J by 0 bases, leaving 11 bases between them.

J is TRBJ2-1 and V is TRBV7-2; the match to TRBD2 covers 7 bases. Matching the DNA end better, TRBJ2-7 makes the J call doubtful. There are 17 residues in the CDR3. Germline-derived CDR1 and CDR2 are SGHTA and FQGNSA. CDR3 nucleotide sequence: TGTGCCAGCAGCCTTCGGGCGGGAGACCTCTCCTACAATGAGCAGTACTTC. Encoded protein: CASSLRAGDLSYNEQYF.

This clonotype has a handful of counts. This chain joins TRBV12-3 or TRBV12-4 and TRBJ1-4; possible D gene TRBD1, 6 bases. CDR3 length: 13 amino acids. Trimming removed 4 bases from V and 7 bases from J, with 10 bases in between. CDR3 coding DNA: TGTGCCAGCAGTTCCGGGACAAGTGAAAAACTGTTTTTT. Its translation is CASSSGTSEKLFF.

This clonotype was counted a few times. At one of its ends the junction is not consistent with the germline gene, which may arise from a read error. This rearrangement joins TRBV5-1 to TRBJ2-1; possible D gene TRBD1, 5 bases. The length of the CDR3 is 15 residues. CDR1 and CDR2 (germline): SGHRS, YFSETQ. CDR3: CASCLGRASGNEQFF. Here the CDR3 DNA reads TGCGCCAGCTGCTTGGGCAGGGCATCGGGCAATGAGCAGTTCTTC.

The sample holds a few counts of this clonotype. This chain's CDR3 is CASTPGQRNSPLHF. The CDR3 bases are TGTGCCAGCACACCGGGACAGAGAAATTCACCCCTCCACTTT. The chain is built from TRBV6-2 or TRBV6-3 and TRBJ1-6; 7 bases are shared with TRBD1. CDR1 MNHEY and CDR2 SVGEGT come from the germline V gene. V was clipped by 7 bases and J by 7 bases; unmatched bases: 7. The CDR3 totals 14 residues.

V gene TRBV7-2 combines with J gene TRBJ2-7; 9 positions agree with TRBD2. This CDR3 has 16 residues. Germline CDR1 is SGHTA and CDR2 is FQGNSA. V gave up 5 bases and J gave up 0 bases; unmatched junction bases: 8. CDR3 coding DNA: TGTGCCAGCAGCAGCCGGCGGGAGGGCCTCTCCTACGAGCAGTACTTC. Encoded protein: CASSSRREGLSYEQYF.

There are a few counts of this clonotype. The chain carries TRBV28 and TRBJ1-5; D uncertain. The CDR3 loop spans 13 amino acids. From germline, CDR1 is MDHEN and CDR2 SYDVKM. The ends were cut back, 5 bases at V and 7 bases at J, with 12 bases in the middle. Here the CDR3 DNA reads TGTGCCAGCAGTACCCTTCCAGGCCAGCCCCAGCATTTT. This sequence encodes CASSTLPGQPQHF.

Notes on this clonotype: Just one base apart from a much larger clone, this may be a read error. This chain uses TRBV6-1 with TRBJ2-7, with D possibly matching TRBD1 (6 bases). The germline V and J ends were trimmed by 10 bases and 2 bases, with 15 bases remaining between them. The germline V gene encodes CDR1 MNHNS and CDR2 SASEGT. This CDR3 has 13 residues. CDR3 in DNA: TGTGCCACCGGGGAACAGGGAGCCTACGAGCAGTACTTC. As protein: CATGEQGAYEQYF.

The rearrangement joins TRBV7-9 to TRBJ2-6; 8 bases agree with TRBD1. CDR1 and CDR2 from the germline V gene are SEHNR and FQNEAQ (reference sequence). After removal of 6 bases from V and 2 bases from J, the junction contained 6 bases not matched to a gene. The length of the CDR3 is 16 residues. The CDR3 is CASRARRGPGANVLTF. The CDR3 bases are TGTGCCAGCAGAGCCCGCAGGGGGCCTGGGGCCAACGTCCTGACTTTC. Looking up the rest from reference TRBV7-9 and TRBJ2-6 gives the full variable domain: DTGVSQNPRHKITKRGQNVTFRCDPISEHNRLYWYRQTLGQGPEFLTYFQNEAQLEKSRLLSDRFSAERPKGSFSTLEIQRTEQGDSAMYLCASRARRGPGANVLTFGAGSRLTVL.

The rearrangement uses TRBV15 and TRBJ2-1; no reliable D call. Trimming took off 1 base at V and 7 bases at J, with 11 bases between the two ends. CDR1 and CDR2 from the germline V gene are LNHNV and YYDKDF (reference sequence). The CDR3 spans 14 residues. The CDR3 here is CATSRGVIGNEQFF. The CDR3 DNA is TGTGCCACCAGCAGAGGGGTGATAGGGAATGAGCAGTTCTTC.

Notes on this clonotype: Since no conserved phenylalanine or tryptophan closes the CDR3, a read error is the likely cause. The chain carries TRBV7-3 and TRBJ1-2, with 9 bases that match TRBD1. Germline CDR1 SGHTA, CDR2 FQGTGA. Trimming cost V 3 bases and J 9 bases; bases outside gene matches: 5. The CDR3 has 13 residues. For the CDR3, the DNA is TGTGCCAGCAGCTTGACGGACAGGGGTAGCTACACCTTA. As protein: CASSLTDRGSYTL.

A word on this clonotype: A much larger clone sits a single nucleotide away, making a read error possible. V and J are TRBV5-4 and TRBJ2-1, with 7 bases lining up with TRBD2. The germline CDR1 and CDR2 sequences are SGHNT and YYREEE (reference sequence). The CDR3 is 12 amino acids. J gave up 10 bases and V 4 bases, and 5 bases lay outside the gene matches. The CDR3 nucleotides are TGTGCCAGCAGCCCGGACGGGAGGGAGCAGTTCTTC. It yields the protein CASSPDGREQFF.

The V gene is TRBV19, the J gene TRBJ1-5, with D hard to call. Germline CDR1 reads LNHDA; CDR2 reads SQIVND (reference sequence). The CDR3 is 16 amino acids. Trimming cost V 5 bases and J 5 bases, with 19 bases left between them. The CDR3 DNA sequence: TGTGCCAGTAGTCCCCGAGGCGGTGGAGGGCATCAGCCCCAGCATTTT. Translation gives CASSPRGGGGHQPQHF. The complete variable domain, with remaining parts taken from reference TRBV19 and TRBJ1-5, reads DGGITQSPKYLFRKEGQNVTLSCEQNLNHDAMYWYRQDPGQGLRLIYYSQIVNDFQKGDIAEGYSVSREKKESFPLTVTSAQKNPTAFYLCASSPRGGGGHQPQHFGDGTRLSIL.

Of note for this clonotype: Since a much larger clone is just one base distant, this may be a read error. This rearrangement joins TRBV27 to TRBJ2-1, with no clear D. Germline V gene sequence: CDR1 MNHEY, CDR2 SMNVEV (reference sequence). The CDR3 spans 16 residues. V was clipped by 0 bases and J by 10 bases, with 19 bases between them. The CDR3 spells CASSLSGWPDSYEQFF. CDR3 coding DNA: TGTGCCAGCAGTTTATCCGGTTGGCCAGACTCCTACGAGCAGTTCTTC.

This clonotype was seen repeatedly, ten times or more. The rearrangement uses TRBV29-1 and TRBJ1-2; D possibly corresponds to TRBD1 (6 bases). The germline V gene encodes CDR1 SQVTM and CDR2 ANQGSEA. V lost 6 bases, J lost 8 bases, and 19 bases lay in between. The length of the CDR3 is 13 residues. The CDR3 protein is CSVAAGEARGYTF. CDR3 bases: TGCAGCGTGGCTGCAGGGGAAGCAAGAGGCTACACCTTC.

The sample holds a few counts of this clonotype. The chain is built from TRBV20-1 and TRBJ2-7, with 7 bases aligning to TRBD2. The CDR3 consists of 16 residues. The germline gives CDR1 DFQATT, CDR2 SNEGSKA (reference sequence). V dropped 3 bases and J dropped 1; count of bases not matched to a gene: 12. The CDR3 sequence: CSASPSLAGGSYEQYF. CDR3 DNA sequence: TGCAGTGCTAGCCCCAGTTTAGCGGGTGGTTCCTACGAGCAGTACTTC.

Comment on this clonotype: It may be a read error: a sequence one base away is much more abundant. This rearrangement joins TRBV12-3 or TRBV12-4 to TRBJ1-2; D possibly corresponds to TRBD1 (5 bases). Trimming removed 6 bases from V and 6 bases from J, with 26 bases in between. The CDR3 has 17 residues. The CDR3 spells CASSLRVPQGRHHGYTF. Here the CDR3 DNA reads TGTGCCAGCAGCCTCCGGGTCCCTCAGGGCCGCCACCATGGCTACACCTTC.

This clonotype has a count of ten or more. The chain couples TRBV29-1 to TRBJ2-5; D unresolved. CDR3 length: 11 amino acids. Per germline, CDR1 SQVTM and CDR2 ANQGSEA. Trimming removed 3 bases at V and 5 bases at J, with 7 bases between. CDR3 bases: TGCAGCGTTGACAGGTTGGAGACCCAGTACTTC. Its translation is CSVDRLETQYF.

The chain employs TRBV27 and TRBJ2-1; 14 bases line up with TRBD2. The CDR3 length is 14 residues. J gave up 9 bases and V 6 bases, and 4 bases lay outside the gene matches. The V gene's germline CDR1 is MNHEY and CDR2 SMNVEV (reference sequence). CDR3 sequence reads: CASSTGLAGVEQFF. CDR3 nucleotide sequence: TGTGCCAGCAGCACGGGACTAGCGGGGGTTGAGCAGTTCTTC.

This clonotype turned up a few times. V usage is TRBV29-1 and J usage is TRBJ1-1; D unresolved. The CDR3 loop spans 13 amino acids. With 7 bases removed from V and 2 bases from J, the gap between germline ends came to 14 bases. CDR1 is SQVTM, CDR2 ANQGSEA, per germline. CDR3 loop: CSASDTFNTEAFF. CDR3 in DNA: TGCAGCGCCTCCGATACATTTAACACTGAAGCTTTCTTT. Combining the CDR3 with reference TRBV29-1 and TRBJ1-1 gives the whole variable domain SAVISQKPSRDICQRGTSLTIQCQVDSQVTMMFWYRQQPGQSLTLIATANQGSEATYESGFVIDKFPISRPNLTFSTLTVSNMSPEDSSIYLCSASDTFNTEAFFGQGTRLTVV.

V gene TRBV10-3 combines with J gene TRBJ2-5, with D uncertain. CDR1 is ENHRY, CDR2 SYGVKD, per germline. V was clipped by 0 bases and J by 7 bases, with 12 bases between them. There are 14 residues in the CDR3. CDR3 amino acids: CAISESGLKGTQYF. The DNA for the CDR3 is TGTGCCATCAGTGAGTCGGGTCTTAAAGGGACCCAGTACTTC.

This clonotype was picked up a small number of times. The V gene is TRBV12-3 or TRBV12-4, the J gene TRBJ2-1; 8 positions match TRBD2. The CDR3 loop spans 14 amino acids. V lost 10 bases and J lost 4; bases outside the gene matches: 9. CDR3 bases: TGTGCCACCTCAATTAGCGGGACATACAATGAGCAGTTCTTC. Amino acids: CATSISGTYNEQFF.

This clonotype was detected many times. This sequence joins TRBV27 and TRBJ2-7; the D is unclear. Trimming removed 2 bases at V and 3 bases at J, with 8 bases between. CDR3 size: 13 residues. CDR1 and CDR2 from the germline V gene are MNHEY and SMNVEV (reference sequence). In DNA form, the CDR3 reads TGTGCCAGCAGTTTAAACAGCCTCTACGAGCAGTACTTC. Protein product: CASSLNSLYEQYF.

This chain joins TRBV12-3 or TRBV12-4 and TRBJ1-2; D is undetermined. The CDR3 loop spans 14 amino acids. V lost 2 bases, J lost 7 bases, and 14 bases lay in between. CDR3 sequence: CASSLSVPFRGYTF. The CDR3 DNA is TGTGCCAGCAGTTTATCGGTCCCTTTCCGTGGCTACACCTTC.

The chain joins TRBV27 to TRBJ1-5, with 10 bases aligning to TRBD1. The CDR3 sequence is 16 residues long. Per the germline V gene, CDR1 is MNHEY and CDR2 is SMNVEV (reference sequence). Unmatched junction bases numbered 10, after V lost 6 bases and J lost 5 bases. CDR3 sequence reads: CASRLSLTGGHQPQHF. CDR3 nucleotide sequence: TGTGCCAGCAGGCTCTCACTGACAGGGGGCCATCAGCCCCAGCATTTT.

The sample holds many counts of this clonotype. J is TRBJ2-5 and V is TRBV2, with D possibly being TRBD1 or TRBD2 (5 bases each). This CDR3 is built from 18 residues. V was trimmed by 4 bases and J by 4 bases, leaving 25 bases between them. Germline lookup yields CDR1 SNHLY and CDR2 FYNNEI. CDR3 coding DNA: TGTGCCAGCAGTGTACGTGGGGGTAGGTCGGCTATCGGAGAGACCCAGTACTTC. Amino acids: CASSVRGGRSAIGETQYF.

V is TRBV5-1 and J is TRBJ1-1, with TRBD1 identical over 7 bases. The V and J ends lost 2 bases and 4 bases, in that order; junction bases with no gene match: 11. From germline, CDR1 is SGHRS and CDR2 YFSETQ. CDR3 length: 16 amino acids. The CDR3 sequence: CASSLTGTVGGTEAFF. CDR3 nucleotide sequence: TGCGCCAGCAGCTTAACCGGGACAGTGGGGGGCACTGAAGCTTTCTTT.

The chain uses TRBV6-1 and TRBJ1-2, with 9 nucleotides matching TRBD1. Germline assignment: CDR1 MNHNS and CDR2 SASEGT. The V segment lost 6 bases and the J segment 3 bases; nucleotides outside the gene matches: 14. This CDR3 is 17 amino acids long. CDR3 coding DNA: TGTGCCAGCAGCCGAAGGACAGGGGCTCCCAGGGACTATGGCTACACCTTC. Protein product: CASSRRTGAPRDYGYTF.

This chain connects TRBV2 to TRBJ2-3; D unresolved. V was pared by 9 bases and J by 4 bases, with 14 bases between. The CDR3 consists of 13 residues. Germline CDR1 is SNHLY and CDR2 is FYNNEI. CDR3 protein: CARSLSDADTQYF. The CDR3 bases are TGTGCCAGGTCATTATCGGACGCAGATACGCAGTATTTT.

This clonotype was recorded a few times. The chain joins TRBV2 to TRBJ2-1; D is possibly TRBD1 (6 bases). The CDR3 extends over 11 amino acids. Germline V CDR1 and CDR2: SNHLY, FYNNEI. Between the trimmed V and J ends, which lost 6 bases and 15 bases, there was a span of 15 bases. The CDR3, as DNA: TGTGCCAGCAGCGCAGGGGCGGTAGGGTTCTTC. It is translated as CASSAGAVGFF.

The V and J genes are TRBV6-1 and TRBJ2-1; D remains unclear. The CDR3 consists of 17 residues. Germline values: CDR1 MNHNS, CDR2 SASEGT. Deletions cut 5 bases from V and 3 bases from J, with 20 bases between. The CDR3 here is CASSTENGGNLYNEQFF. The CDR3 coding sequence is TGTGCCAGCAGTACGGAGAATGGCGGCAATCTCTACAATGAGCAGTTCTTC.